These T cell receptor beta chains were read from a single sample in a study of T-cell reconstitution after alpha-beta-depleted transplantation in children. Via MiXCR, TCRdb re-called the PCR reads, giving one row per CDR3 protein. The profile shows 700,000 to 850,000 distinct CDR3 sequences, 15% to 20% of them singletons. This specimen was PBMCs, mostly from graft donor cells, taken 360 days after TCRalphabeta/CD19-depleted stem cell transplant. These TCRs come from a male patient younger than 18 who had a stem cell transplant for acute lymphoblastic leukemia, so the T cells may come from the graft donor. Both conserved end residues are part of each CDR3. A D gene is named only where the DNA matches it firmly. Clone size appears in some rows only: once, few, many, or a class for an expanded clone.

TRBJ2-7,-,-,TRBV7-9,TGTGCCAGCAGCTTCCTTAGCGGAAGCTCCTACGAGCAGTACTTC,CASSFLSGSSYEQYF
TRBJ2-2,-,many,TRBV5-1,TGCGCCAGCAGCCTTGACCCCCTTGGCGGGGAGCTGTTTTTT,CASSLDPLGGELFF
TRBJ2-7,-,few,TRBV5-1,TGCGCCAGCAGGTTTACGGAAACCTACGAGCAGTACTTC,CASRFTETYEQYF
TRBJ2-3,-,-,TRBV5-1,TGCGCCAGCAGCCGACCTTCTAGCGTGTCGGATACGCAGTATTTT,CASSRPSSVSDTQYF
TRBJ1-2,TRBD1,many,TRBV4-1,TGCGCCAGCAGCCCAACAGGGGCAAACTATGGCTACACCTTC,CASSPTGANYGYTF
TRBJ2-3,TRBD1,few,TRBV11-2,TGTGCCAGCAGCTCGGGGTTAACAGGGGGTAAGGGAGCAGATACGCAGTATTTT,CASSSGLTGGKGADTQYF
TRBJ2-4,-,few,TRBV10-1,TGCGCCAGCAGTGATAGCCCCGGTCGGAACATTCAGTACTTC,CASSDSPGRNIQYF
TRBJ2-3,-,few,TRBV29-1,TGCAGCGTCCCCGAGGGGGGCGCAGGAACAGATACGCAGTATTTT,CSVPEGGAGTDTQYF
TRBJ2-1,TRBD2,once,TRBV18,TGTGCCAGCTCACGGGATAGCGGGAGAGGGAATGAGCAGTTCTTC,CASSRDSGRGNEQFF
TRBJ2-3,-,-,TRBV18,TGTACCAGCTCACTAACAGATACGCAGTATTTT,CTSSLTDTQYF
TRBJ2-3,TRBD1,many,TRBV5-1,TGTGCCAGCAGTTCCGGGCAGGGGGGCACAGATACGCAGTATTTT,CASSSGQGGTDTQYF
TRBJ1-2,TRBD1,-,TRBV6-5,TGTGCCAGCAGTTATACAGGGGGTAACTATGGCTACACCTTC,CASSYTGGNYGYTF
TRBJ2-6,TRBD1,-,TRBV18,TGTGCCAGCAGCCCCGACCGGGATCTCTGCGGGACAGGCTTTGGGCTTTCTGGGGCCAACGTCCTGACTTTC,CASSPDRDLCGTGFGLSGANVLTF
TRBJ2-1,-,few,TRBV27,TGTGCCAGCCGACGCGCCTACAATGAGCAGTTCTTC,CASRRAYNEQFF
TRBJ2-7,-,-,TRBV20-1,TGCAGTGCTTACAGGGGGGGGGGCTCCTACGAGCAGTACTTC,CSAYRGGGSYEQYF
TRBJ2-7,-,-,TRBV14,TGTGCCAGCAGCCCCCAGGTCCTTGGGGCCTACGAGCAGTACTTC,CASSPQVLGAYEQYF
TRBJ1-5,-,-,TRBV12-3/TRBV12-4,TGTGCCAGCAGTTTCGGCGTGGAGCAGCCCCAGCATTTT,CASSFGVEQPQHF
TRBJ2-7,-,few,TRBV7-9,TGTGCCAGCAGCTTAGATCCTTGGGACTTAAACTACGAGCAGTACTTC,CASSLDPWDLNYEQYF
TRBJ2-1,TRBD2,many,TRBV6-5,TGTGCCAGCAGTTACCACGGGAGGGCCTACAATGAGCAGTTCTTC,CASSYHGRAYNEQFF
TRBJ2-1,-,many,TRBV25-1,TGTGCCAGCAGTGCCCGTTCCCTCAATGAGCAGTTCTTC,CASSARSLNEQFF
TRBJ2-1,-,-,TRBV5-1,TGCGCCAGCAGCTTGGATCGCGAGAGCTCCTACAATGAGCAGTTCTTC,CASSLDRESSYNEQFF
TRBJ2-3,TRBD2,-,TRBV10-3,TGTGCCATCTGGAGCGGGAGGGAAATCACAGATACGCAGTATTTT,CAIWSGREITDTQYF
TRBJ1-5,-,-,TRBV2,TGTGCCAGCAAATTAAGTCCGGATAGCAATCAGCCCCAGCATTTT,CASKLSPDSNQPQHF
TRBJ2-2,-,few,TRBV4-1,TGCGCCAGCAGCCAAACAGGGACGAACACCGGGGAGCTGTTTTTT,CASSQTGTNTGELFF
TRBJ2-1,-,few,TRBV7-2,TGTGCCAGCAGCTTGTTCCTTAGAGGAAGCTCCTACAATGAGCAGTTCTTC,CASSLFLRGSSYNEQFF
TRBJ1-6,TRBD1,-,TRBV4-2,TGTGCCAGCAGCCCGTACCGGGACAGGGGGCTCGTTTCACCCCTCCACTTT,CASSPYRDRGLVSPLHF
TRBJ2-7,-,few,TRBV20-1,TGCAGTGCCGCCCACTCCAGGGGACGAGACTACGAGCAGTACTTC,CSAAHSRGRDYEQYF
TRBJ2-7,TRBD1,few,TRBV29-1,TGCAGCGTTGAGAAAGGCGGGACAGGGGCTTGCGAGCAGTACTTC,CSVEKGGTGACEQYF
TRBJ2-7,-,-,TRBV9,TGTGCCAGCAGCGTAGGGGGACATGGGGCAGCAGGGGAGCAGTACTTC,CASSVGGHGAAGEQYF
TRBJ2-1,-,-,TRBV29-1,TGCAGCGTTTTTTGGTCTACTTCAGGGAAAAAAAACAATGAGCAGTTCTTC,CSVFWSTSGKKNNEQFF
TRBJ2-7,-,few,TRBV24-1,TGTGCCACTCCTACTTCCCGCGGCTCCTACGAGCAGTACTTC,CATPTSRGSYEQYF
TRBJ2-3,-,-,TRBV5-1,TGCGCCAGCAGCTTGTTAAGCGGAGCCAGCACAGATACGCAGTATTTT,CASSLLSGASTDTQYF
TRBJ2-7,-,few,TRBV27,TGTGCCAGCAGTTTATCAGACGGGTGGCACGAGCAGTACTTC,CASSLSDGWHEQYF